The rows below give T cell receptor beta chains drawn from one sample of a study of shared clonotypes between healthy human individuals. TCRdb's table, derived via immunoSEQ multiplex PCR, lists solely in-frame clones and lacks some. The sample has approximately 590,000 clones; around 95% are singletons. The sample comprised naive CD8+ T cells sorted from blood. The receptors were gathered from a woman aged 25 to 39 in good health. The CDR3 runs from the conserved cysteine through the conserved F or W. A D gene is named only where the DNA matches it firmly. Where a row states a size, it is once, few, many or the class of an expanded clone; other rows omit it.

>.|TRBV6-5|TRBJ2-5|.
CASSYGPRETQYF
TGTGCCAGCAGTTACGGGCCCCGGGAGACCCAGTACTTC
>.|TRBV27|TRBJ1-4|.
CASSPVGGSEKLFF
TGTGCCAGCAGTCCCGTGGGGGGCAGTGAAAAACTGTTTTTT
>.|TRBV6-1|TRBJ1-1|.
CASSEGTVLNTEAFF
TGTGCCAGCAGTGAGGGGACGGTATTGAACACTGAAGCTTTCTTT
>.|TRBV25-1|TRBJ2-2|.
CASTTLGELFF
TGTGCCAGCACCACACTCGGGGAGCTGTTTTTT
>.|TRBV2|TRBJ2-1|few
CASRGGNRGEQFF
TGTGCCAGCAGAGGGGGAAATAGGGGTGAGCAGTTCTTC
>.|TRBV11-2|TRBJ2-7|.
CASSLGPLYEQYF
TGTGCCAGCAGTCTCGGGCCTCTCTACGAGCAGTACTTC
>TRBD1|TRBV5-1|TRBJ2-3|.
CASSFRGRIEGDTQYF
TGCGCCAGCAGCTTCAGGGGGCGAATCGAGGGAGATACGCAGTATTTT
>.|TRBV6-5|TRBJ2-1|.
CASSNWRNEQFF
TGTGCCAGCAGTAACTGGCGCAATGAGCAGTTCTTC
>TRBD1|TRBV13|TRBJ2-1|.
CASRPGTGQGADNEQFF
TGTGCCAGCAGACCCGGGACGGGGCAGGGGGCCGACAATGAGCAGTTCTTC
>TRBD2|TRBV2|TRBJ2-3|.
CASSLTSGSGTDTQYF
TGTGCCAGCAGCCTGACTAGCGGGTCCGGCACAGATACGCAGTATTTT
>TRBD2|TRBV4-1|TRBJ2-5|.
CASSGLEETQYF
TGCGCCAGCAGCGGACTAGAAGAGACCCAGTACTTC
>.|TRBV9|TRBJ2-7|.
CASSVGDSSYEQYF
TGTGCCAGCAGCGTAGGAGACAGTTCCTACGAGCAGTACTTC
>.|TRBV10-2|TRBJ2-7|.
CASSAGYEQYF
TGCGCCAGCAGTGCTGGCTACGAGCAGTACTTC
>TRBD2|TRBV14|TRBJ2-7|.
CASSQGLAVSYEQYF
TGTGCCAGCAGCCAAGGTCTAGCGGTCTCCTACGAGCAGTACTTC
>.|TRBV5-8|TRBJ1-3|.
CASSLGVSGNTIYF
TGTGCCAGCAGCTTAGGGGTCTCTGGAAACACCATATATTTT
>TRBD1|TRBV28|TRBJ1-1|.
CASSGTGPMNTEAFF
TGTGCCAGCAGTGGGACAGGTCCCATGAACACTGAAGCTTTCTTT
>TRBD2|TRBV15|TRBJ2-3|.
CATSRGGSGSDTDTQYF
TGTGCCACCAGCAGAGGGGGTAGCGGGAGTGACACAGATACGCAGTATTTT
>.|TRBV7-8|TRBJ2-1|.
CASSWAMAGDNEQFF
TGTGCCAGCAGCTGGGCCATGGCAGGAGACAATGAGCAGTTCTTC
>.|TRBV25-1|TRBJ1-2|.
CASSEGRSFGYTF
TGTGCCAGCAGTGAGGGCAGATCGTTTGGCTACACCTTC
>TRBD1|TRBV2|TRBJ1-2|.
CASSETGVINYGYTF
TGTGCCAGCAGTGAAACAGGGGTAATTAACTATGGCTACACCTTC
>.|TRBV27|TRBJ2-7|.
CASSLAQTHEQYF
TGTGCCAGCAGTTTAGCCCAGACCCACGAGCAGTACTTC
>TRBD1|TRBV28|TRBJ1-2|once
CASSFGGQSHGYTF
TGTGCCAGCAGTTTCGGGGGACAGTCCCATGGCTACACCTTC
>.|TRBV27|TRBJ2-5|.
CASSLVPPKSQYF
TGTGCCAGCAGCCTTGTCCCACCCAAGTCCCAGTACTTC
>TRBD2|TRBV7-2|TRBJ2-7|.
CASSLDLASGYDEQYF
TGTGCCAGCAGCTTAGATCTGGCTAGCGGGTATGACGAGCAGTACTTC
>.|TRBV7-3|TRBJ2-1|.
CASSADYLSSYNEQFF
TGTGCCAGCAGCGCGGACTATCTAAGCTCCTACAATGAGCAGTTCTTC
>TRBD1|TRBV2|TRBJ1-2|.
CASSTGDYTF
TGTGCCAGCAGTACAGGGGACTACACCTTC
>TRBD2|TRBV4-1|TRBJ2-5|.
CASSQVYQREVYIETQYF
TGCGCCAGCAGCCAAGTCTATCAGCGGGAGGTTTATATAGAGACCCAGTACTTC
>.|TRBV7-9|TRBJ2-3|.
CASTTYRVRPDTQYF
TGTGCCAGCACGACATACAGAGTGCGTCCAGATACGCAGTATTTT
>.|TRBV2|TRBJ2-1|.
CASSGRLSDEQFF
TGTGCCAGCAGTGGGCGACTATCCGATGAGCAGTTCTTC
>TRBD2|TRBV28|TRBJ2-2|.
CASSQLAGSTGELFF
TGTGCCAGCAGTCAACTAGCGGGAAGCACCGGGGAGCTGTTTTTT
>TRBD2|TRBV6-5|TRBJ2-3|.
CASSRLAGGADTQYF
TGTGCCAGCAGCCGACTAGCGGGAGGGGCAGATACGCAGTATTTT
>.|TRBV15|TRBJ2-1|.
CATSRAPSNEQFF
TGTGCCACCAGCAGAGCCCCTTCCAATGAGCAGTTCTTC
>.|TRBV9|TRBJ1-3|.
CASSSPTVPSGNTIYF
TGTGCCAGCAGCTCCCCTACAGTACCCTCTGGAAACACCATATATTTT
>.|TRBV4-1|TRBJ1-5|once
CASSQVAGQGNQPQHF
TGCGCCAGCAGCCAAGTCGCGGGGCAGGGCAATCAGCCCCAGCATTTT
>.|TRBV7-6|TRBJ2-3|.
CASSLGGEGYTQYF
TGTGCCAGCAGCTTAGGGGGTGAGGGGTATACGCAGTATTTT
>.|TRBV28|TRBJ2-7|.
CASSSPTGWEREPYEQYF
TGTGCCAGCAGTTCTCCGACAGGGTGGGAGCGGGAACCGTACGAGCAGTACTTC
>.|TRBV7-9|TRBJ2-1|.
CASSFLGTPNEQFF
TGTGCCAGCAGCTTCCTCGGGACTCCGAATGAGCAGTTCTTC
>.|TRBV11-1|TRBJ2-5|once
CASSLARMAQETQYF
TGTGCCAGCAGCTTAGCGAGGATGGCTCAAGAGACCCAGTACTTC
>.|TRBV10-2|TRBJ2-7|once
CASSDRGLPYEQYF
TGCGCCAGCAGTGACAGGGGACTCCCCTACGAGCAGTACTTC
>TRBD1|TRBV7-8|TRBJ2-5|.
CASSHVGQLQETQYF
TGTGCCAGCAGCCACGTGGGACAGTTACAAGAGACCCAGTACTTC
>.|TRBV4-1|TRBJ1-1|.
CASSFMGGNTEAFF
TGCGCCAGCAGCTTCATGGGCGGGAACACTGAAGCTTTCTTT
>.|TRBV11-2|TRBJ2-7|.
CASSMTYEQYF
TGTGCCAGCAGCATGACCTACGAGCAGTACTTC
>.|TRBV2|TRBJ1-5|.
CASDRGRNQPQHF
TGTGCCAGTGACCGGGGCCGCAATCAGCCCCAGCATTTT
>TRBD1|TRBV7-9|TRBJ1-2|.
CASSPGTGLGYTF
TGTGCCAGCAGCCCCGGGACAGGGTTAGGCTACACCTTC
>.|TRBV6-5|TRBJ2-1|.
CASSSAPMNEQFF
TGTGCCAGCAGTTCCGCTCCTATGAATGAGCAGTTCTTC
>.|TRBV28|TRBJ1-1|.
CASSLSWGADEAFF
TGTGCCAGCAGTTTAAGTTGGGGGGCCGATGAAGCTTTCTTT
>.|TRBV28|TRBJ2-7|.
CASSLLAYEQYF
TGTGCCAGCAGTTTATTGGCGTACGAGCAGTACTTC